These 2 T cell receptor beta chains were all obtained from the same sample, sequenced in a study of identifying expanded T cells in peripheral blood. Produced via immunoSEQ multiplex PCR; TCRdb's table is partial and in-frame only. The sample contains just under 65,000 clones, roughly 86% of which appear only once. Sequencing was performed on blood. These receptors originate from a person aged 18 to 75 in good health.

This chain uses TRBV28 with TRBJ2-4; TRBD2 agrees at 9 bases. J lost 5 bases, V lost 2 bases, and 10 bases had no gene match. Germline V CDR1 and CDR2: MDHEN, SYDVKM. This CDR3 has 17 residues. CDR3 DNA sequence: TGTGCCAGCAGTTTACTGGGGCTAGCGGGACAAGAAAACATTCAGTACTTC. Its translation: CASSLLGLAGQENIQYF.

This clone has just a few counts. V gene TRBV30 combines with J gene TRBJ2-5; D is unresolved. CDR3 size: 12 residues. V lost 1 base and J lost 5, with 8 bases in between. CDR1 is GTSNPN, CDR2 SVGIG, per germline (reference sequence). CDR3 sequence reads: CAWSEPEETQYF. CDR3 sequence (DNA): TGTGCCTGGAGTGAGCCGGAGGAGACCCAGTACTTC.